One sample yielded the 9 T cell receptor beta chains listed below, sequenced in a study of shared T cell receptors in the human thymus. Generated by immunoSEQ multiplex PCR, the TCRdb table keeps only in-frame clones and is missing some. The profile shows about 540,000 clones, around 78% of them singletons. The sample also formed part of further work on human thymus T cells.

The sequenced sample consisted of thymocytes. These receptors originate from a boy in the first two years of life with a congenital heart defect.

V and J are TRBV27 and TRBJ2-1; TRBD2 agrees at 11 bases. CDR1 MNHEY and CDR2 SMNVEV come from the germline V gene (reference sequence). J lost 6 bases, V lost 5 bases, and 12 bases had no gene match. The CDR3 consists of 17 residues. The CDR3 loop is CASSEPIAGGRSNEQFF. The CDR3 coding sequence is TGTGCCAGCAGTGAACCCATAGCGGGAGGGCGGTCCAATGAGCAGTTCTTC.

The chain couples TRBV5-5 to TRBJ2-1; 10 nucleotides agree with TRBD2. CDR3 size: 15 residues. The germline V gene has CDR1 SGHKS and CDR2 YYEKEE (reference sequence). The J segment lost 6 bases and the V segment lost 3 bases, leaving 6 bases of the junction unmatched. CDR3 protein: CASSSPSGSGNEQFF. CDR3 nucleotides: TGTGCCAGCAGCTCTCCTAGCGGGAGTGGCAATGAGCAGTTCTTC.

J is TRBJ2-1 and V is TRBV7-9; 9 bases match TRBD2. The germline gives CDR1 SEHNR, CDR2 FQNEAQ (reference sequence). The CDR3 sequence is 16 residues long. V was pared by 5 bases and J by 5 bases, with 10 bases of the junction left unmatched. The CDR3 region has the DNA TGTGCCAGCAGCCGTCATAGCGGGAGTTCCGACAATGAGCAGTTCTTC. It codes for CASSRHSGSSDNEQFF.

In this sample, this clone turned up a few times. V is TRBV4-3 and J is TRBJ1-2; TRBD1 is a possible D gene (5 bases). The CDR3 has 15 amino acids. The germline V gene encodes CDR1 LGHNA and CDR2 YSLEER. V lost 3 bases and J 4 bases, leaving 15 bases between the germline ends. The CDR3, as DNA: TGCGCCAGCAGCCATTTAACGACAGACCTCTATGGCTACACCTTC. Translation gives CASSHLTTDLYGYTF.

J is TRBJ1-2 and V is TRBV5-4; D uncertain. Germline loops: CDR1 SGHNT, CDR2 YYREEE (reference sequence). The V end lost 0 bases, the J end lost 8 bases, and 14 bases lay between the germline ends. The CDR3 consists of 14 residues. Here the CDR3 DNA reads TGTGCCAGCAGCTTGGGCGAGGAGTGGTACGGCTACACCTTC. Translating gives CASSLGEEWYGYTF.

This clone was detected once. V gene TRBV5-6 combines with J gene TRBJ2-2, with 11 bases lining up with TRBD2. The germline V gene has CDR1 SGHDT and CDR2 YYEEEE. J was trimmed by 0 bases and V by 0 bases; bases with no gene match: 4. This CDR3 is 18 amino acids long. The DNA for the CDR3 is TGTGCCAGCAGCTTGGGGGCTAGCGGGAGGACGAACACCGGGGAGCTGTTTTTT. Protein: CASSLGASGRTNTGELFF.

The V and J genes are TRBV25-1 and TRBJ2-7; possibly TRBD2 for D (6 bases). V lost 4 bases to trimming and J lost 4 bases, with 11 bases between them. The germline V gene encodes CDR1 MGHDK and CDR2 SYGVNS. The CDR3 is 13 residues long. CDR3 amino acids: CASSGRLGYEQYF. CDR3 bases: TGTGCCAGCAGTGGCCGACTAGGATACGAGCAGTACTTC.

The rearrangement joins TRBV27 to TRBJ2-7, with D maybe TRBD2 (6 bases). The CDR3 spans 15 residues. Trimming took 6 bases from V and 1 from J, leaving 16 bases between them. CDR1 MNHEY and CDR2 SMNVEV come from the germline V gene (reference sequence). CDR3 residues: CASSPLPGDSYEQYF. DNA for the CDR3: TGTGCCAGCAGCCCCCTGCCGGGGGATTCCTACGAGCAGTACTTC.

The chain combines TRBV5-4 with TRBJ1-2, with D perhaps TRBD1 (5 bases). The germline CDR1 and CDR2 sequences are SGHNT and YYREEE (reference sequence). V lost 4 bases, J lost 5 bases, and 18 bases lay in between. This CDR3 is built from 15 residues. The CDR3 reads CASSPGVGGPYGYTF. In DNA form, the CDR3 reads TGTGCCAGCAGCCCCGGGGTGGGGGGACCGTATGGCTACACCTTC.